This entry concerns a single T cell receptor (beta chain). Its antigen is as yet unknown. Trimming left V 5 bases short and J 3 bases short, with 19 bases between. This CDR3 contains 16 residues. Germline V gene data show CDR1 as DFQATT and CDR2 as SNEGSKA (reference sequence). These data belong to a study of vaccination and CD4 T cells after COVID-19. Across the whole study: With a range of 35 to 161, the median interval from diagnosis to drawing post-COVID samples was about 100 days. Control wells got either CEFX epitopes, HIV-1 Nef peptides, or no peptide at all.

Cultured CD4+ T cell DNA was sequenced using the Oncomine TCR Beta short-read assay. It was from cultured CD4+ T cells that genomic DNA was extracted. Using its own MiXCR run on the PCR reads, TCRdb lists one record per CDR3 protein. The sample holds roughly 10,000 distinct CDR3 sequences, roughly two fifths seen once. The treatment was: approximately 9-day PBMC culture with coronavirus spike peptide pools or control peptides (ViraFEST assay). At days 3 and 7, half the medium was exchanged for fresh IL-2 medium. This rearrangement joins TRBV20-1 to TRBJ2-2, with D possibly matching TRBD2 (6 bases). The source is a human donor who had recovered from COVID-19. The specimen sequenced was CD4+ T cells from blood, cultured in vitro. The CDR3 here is CSAEATRDWHTGELFF. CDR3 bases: TGCAGTGCTGAGGCAACCCGGGACTGGCACACCGGGGAGCTGTTTTTT.